The 8 T cell receptor beta chains listed next were all sequenced from one sample in a study of cytomegalovirus exposure and HLA in healthy donors. With 60 Vbeta and 13 Jbeta primers, the PCR was carried out. Here immunoSEQ multiplex PCR was the method, and the copy in TCRdb shows in-frame clones only, minus some. The sample consists of about 190,000 clones, around 87% of them appearing once. Source material: PBMCs. These receptors all stem from a boy between 2 and 10 years old in good health and CMV-seronegative.

The chain joins TRBV5-4 to TRBJ2-3, with TRBD2 identical over 13 bases. V was pared by 0 bases and J by 5 bases, with 3 bases of the junction left unmatched. CDR3 length: 16 residues. Germline V gene data show CDR1 as SGHNT and CDR2 as YYREEE (reference sequence). The CDR3 loop reads CASSLGTSGRVDTQYF. CDR3 DNA sequence: TGTGCCAGCAGCTTGGGGACTAGCGGGAGAGTAGATACGCAGTATTTT.

The chain's CDR3 is CASSLPHTSGNEQFF. CDR3 DNA sequence: TGTGCCAGCAGTCTACCCCATACATCGGGCAATGAGCAGTTCTTC. The chain carries TRBV28 and TRBJ2-1; D is undetermined. CDR1 and CDR2 (germline): MDHEN, SYDVKM. With 5 bases removed from V and 6 bases from J, the gap between germline ends came to 17 bases. The CDR3 extends over 15 amino acids.

The gene calls are TRBV15 and TRBJ1-5, with TRBD1 matching 7 bases. Per the germline V gene, CDR1 is LNHNV and CDR2 is YYDKDF (reference sequence). With V trimmed by 5 bases and J by 4 bases, 5 bases remained unmatched. This CDR3 spans 14 amino acids. The CDR3 DNA reads TGTGCCACCAGCTACAGGGGCCCGAATCAGCCCCAGCATTTT. This translates into CATSYRGPNQPQHF.

The V and J genes are TRBV7-3 and TRBJ1-2; D is undetermined. The CDR3 is 13 residues long. Looked up from germline, CDR1 is SGHTA and CDR2 is FQGTGA. V gave up 1 base and J gave up 6 bases, with 9 bases separating them. The DNA for the CDR3 is TGTGCCAGCAGCTTAAGGCCAGAGGATGGCTACACCTTC. Translation gives CASSLRPEDGYTF.

The chain employs TRBV7-2 and TRBJ1-4; D not resolved. Trimming left V 2 bases short and J 7 bases short, with 14 bases between. The CDR3 runs to 15 residues. The germline V gene encodes CDR1 SGHTA and CDR2 FQGNSA. For the CDR3, the DNA is TGTGCCAGCAGCTTATCCCCGGGGAATAGTGAAAAACTGTTTTTT. Translated, it gives CASSLSPGNSEKLFF. Based on the CDR3 plus reference TRBV7-2 and TRBJ1-4, the full variable domain is GAGVSQSPSNKVTEKGKDVELRCDPISGHTALYWYRQSLGQGLEFLIYFQGNSAPDKSGLPSDRFSAERTGGSVSTLTIQRTQQEDSAVYLCASSLSPGNSEKLFFGSGTQLSVL.

The table lists this clone with a few counts. V gene TRBV28 combines with J gene TRBJ2-3; D perhaps matches TRBD1 (6 bases). This CDR3 has 16 residues. Between the trimmed V and J ends, which lost 6 bases and 6 bases, there was a span of 22 bases. CDR1 and CDR2 (germline): MDHEN, SYDVKM. This CDR3 reads CASSFPSPGAGDTQYF. Here the CDR3 DNA reads TGTGCCAGCAGCTTCCCTTCTCCAGGGGCCGGCGATACGCAGTATTTT. The entire variable domain, with the rest obtained from reference TRBV28 and TRBJ2-3, is as follows: DVKVTQSSRYLVKRTGEKVFLECVQDMDHENMFWYRQDPGLGLRLIYFSYDVKMKEKGDIPEGYSVSREKKERFSLILESASTNQTSMYLCASSFPSPGAGDTQYFGPGTRLTVL.

The chain uses TRBV5-1 and TRBJ2-5; TRBD1 agrees at 8 bases. V lost 6 bases and J lost 5; bases outside the gene matches: 9. CDR1 is SGHRS and CDR2 is YFSETQ in the germline V gene. This CDR3 has 14 residues. This chain's CDR3 is CASNKDRAAETQYF. DNA of the CDR3: TGCGCCAGCAATAAGGACAGGGCGGCTGAGACCCAGTACTTC.

The CDR3 loop reads CASRLGLARNADTQYF. As DNA, the CDR3 is TGTGCCAGCAGATTGGGACTAGCGAGAAACGCGGATACGCAGTATTTT. The gene calls are TRBV2 and TRBJ2-3; 10 bases map to TRBD2. J was trimmed by 6 bases and V by 6 bases; bases with no gene match: 12. Per the germline V gene, CDR1 is SNHLY and CDR2 is FYNNEI. The CDR3 totals 16 residues.